Listed below are T cell receptor beta chains from one sample, sequenced in a study of radiotherapy plus CTLA-4 blockade in lung cancer. This table comes from immunoSEQ multiplex PCR, and its TCRdb copy is limited to in-frame clones, with some not included. The table records 80,000 to 95,000 clones, under 85% of them present only once. The input for sequencing was peripheral blood, taken from a patient treated with radiotherapy plus ipilimumab. The origin of the receptors is a human donor with non-small cell lung cancer who had stable disease on radiotherapy plus ipilimumab. CDR3s include the opening cysteine and the closing phenylalanine or tryptophan. A D gene is named only where the DNA matches it firmly. Some rows have no size entry. The others give once, few or many, or a class for an expanded clone.

j_call: TRBJ2-7; d_call: TRBD1; clone_size: -; v_call: TRBV6-1; cdr3_nt: TGTGCCAGCAGTGGCACGGGACAGTCAAGGGACGAGCAGTACTTC; cdr3_aa: CASSGTGQSRDEQYF
j_call: TRBJ2-1; d_call: TRBD2; clone_size: -; v_call: TRBV19; cdr3_nt: TGTGCCAGTAGTGGGACTAGCGGGGGCTACAATGAGCAGTTCTTC; cdr3_aa: CASSGTSGGYNEQFF
j_call: TRBJ2-7; d_call: TRBD2; clone_size: -; v_call: TRBV7-3; cdr3_nt: TGTGCCAGCAGCCAGGCGGGGGAAGGCTACGAGCAGTACTTC; cdr3_aa: CASSQAGEGYEQYF
j_call: TRBJ2-7; d_call: TRBD2; clone_size: -; v_call: TRBV7-2; cdr3_nt: TGTGCCAGCAGCTTAGCGCGGGGGAACTACGAGCAGTACTTC; cdr3_aa: CASSLARGNYEQYF
j_call: TRBJ2-3; d_call: TRBD2; clone_size: -; v_call: TRBV4-2; cdr3_nt: TGTGCCAGCAGCCAAGTTGGAGCGGGGACTTACACAGATACGCAGTATTTT; cdr3_aa: CASSQVGAGTYTDTQYF
j_call: TRBJ1-2; d_call: TRBD1; clone_size: -; v_call: TRBV7-6; cdr3_nt: TGTGCCAGCAGCTTAACCCTAGGACAGGCAGCTAACTATGGCTACACCTTC; cdr3_aa: CASSLTLGQAANYGYTF
j_call: TRBJ1-2; d_call: -; clone_size: -; v_call: TRBV28; cdr3_nt: TGTGCCAGCAGTTCGGGGCAGGGGCCCAGGTATGGCTACACCTTC; cdr3_aa: CASSSGQGPRYGYTF
j_call: TRBJ2-7; d_call: -; clone_size: -; v_call: TRBV27; cdr3_nt: TGTGCCAGCAGTTTGTCAGGGGCGATAAACGAGCAGTACTTC; cdr3_aa: CASSLSGAINEQYF
j_call: TRBJ2-2; d_call: -; clone_size: once; v_call: TRBV7-6; cdr3_nt: TGTGCCAGCAGCCCATGGAGCACCGGGGAGCTGTTTTTT; cdr3_aa: CASSPWSTGELFF
j_call: TRBJ1-5; d_call: -; clone_size: -; v_call: TRBV28; cdr3_nt: TGTGCCAGCAGCGGACAGTATCAGCCCCAGCATTTT; cdr3_aa: CASSGQYQPQHF
j_call: TRBJ2-1; d_call: -; clone_size: -; v_call: TRBV18; cdr3_nt: TGTGCCAGCTCAAAAGGTTTCGGAGCCGCGGCAGGAGACAACTACAATGAGCAGTTCTTC; cdr3_aa: CASSKGFGAAAGDNYNEQFF
j_call: TRBJ2-3; d_call: TRBD2; clone_size: -; v_call: TRBV28; cdr3_nt: TGTGCCAGCAGTAGAACTAGCGGGGGGGGCACAGATACGCAGTATTTT; cdr3_aa: CASSRTSGGGTDTQYF
j_call: TRBJ2-7; d_call: -; clone_size: -; v_call: TRBV14; cdr3_nt: TGTGCCAGCAGCCACCCCGGGGCCCCCTACGAGCAGTACTTC; cdr3_aa: CASSHPGAPYEQYF
j_call: TRBJ2-1; d_call: -; clone_size: -; v_call: TRBV10-3; cdr3_nt: TGTGCCATCAGTGAGATCCTCTACAATGAGCAGTTCTTC; cdr3_aa: CAISEILYNEQFF
j_call: TRBJ2-2; d_call: -; clone_size: -; v_call: TRBV10-3; cdr3_nt: TGTGCCATCGCGGGGTCAGGGGCTAACACCGGGGAGCTGTTTTTT; cdr3_aa: CAIAGSGANTGELFF
j_call: TRBJ1-2; d_call: -; clone_size: -; v_call: TRBV29-1; cdr3_nt: TGCAGCGTTGAAGGGGAAGGTCGGTACACCTTC; cdr3_aa: CSVEGEGRYTF
j_call: TRBJ2-2; d_call: TRBD2; clone_size: -; v_call: TRBV30; cdr3_nt: TGTGCCTGCCATCCTACTGGGGGGGCCGGGGAGCTGTTTTTT; cdr3_aa: CACHPTGGAGELFF
j_call: TRBJ2-5; d_call: -; clone_size: -; v_call: TRBV6-5; cdr3_nt: TGTGCCAGCAGTTACCCCGGGGTGGAGACCCAGTACTTC; cdr3_aa: CASSYPGVETQYF
j_call: TRBJ1-2; d_call: -; clone_size: -; v_call: TRBV5-1; cdr3_nt: TGCGCCAGCAGCTTGGCAGGGTATGGCTATGGCTACACCTTC; cdr3_aa: CASSLAGYGYGYTF